One and the same sample provided the 29 T cell receptor beta chains below, sequenced in a study of OX40 agonist ivuxolimab in advanced cancers. The method was immunoSEQ multiplex PCR; TCRdb's version includes in-frame clones alone and lacks a portion of them. The top ten hold 18% of the sample, which has 45,000 or so clones, around 90% seen once. The sequences come from CD4+ or CD8+ T cells sorted from blood, collected in a trial of the OX40 agonist ivuxolimab. Receptors originate from an adult with an advanced solid tumor such as melanoma, head and neck, liver or kidney cancer.

The chain links TRBV7-9 to TRBJ1-5; the match to TRBD1 covers 7 bases. This CDR3 has 12 residues. CDR1 and CDR2 from the germline V gene are SEHNR and FQNEAQ (reference sequence). The V gene end was trimmed by 8 bases and the J gene end by 15 bases; junction bases not matched to a gene: 13. CDR3 amino acids: CASVTLRGTVHF. In nucleotides, the CDR3 is TGTGCCAGCGTTACACTAAGAGGGACAGTGCATTTT.

The chain is built from TRBV27 and TRBJ1-1; maybe TRBD1 (6 bases). This CDR3 is built from 14 residues. V lost 7 bases to trimming and J lost 2 bases, with 14 bases between them. CDR1 is MNHEY and CDR2 is SMNVEV in the germline V gene (reference sequence). CDR3 protein: CASIKPRGNTEAFF. CDR3 DNA sequence: TGTGCCAGCATCAAACCCAGGGGTAACACTGAAGCTTTCTTT.

This CDR3 reads CASRGGESSGANVLTF. The CDR3 nucleotides read TGTGCCAGCAGAGGGGGTGAAAGCTCTGGGGCCAACGTCCTGACTTTC. The chain uses TRBV7-6 and TRBJ2-6; a possible D gene is TRBD1 (6 bases). V was pared by 6 bases and J by 0 bases, with 12 bases between. This CDR3 spans 16 amino acids. The germline V gene encodes CDR1 SGHVS and CDR2 FNYEAQ.

V and J are TRBV4-3 and TRBJ2-3; tentatively, D is TRBD1 (5 bases). V was clipped by 0 bases and J by 4 bases, with 11 bases between them. This CDR3 region has 15 residues. Germline loops: CDR1 LGHNA, CDR2 YSLEER. The CDR3 DNA reads TGCGCCAGCAGCCAAGATCTTGAAGGGGCAGATACGCAGTATTTT. Translating gives CASSQDLEGADTQYF.

V and J are TRBV4-1 and TRBJ1-3; no firm D call. This CDR3 is 12 amino acids long. V was shortened by 0 bases and J by 8 bases, with 5 bases between the two germline ends. Looked up from germline, CDR1 is MGHRA and CDR2 is YSYEKL. The CDR3 loop reads CASSQDLDTIYF. CDR3 nucleotides: TGCGCCAGCAGCCAAGATCTGGACACCATATATTTT.

The chain recombines TRBV4-1 with TRBJ1-1; D remains unclear. The CDR3 extends over 13 amino acids. The germline gives CDR1 MGHRA, CDR2 YSYEKL. V dropped 3 bases and J dropped 7 bases, with 12 bases sitting between them. The CDR3 DNA sequence: TGCGCCAGCAGCCACCCCTACGGATATGAAGCTTTCTTT. Protein: CASSHPYGYEAFF.

The genes are TRBV7-8 and TRBJ2-3; 8 positions agree with TRBD1. The CDR3 totals 14 residues. Germline lookup yields CDR1 SGHVS and CDR2 FQNEAQ. After removal of 3 bases from V and 5 bases from J, the junction contained 4 bases not matched to a gene. CDR3 bases: TGTGCCAGCAGCTTCAGGGGGCAGGTAGATACGCAGTATTTT. Protein sequence: CASSFRGQVDTQYF. Supplemented by reference TRBV7-8 and TRBJ2-3, the full variable domain reads GAGVSQSPRYKVAKRGQDVALRCDPISGHVSLFWYQQALGQGPEFLTYFQNEAQLDKSGLPSDRFFAERPEGSVSTLKIQRTQQEDSAVYLCASSFRGQVDTQYFGPGTRLTVL.

The chain carries TRBV13 and TRBJ1-2; D is ambiguous. The CDR3 is made up of 14 amino acids. Trimming pared 5 bases from V and 5 bases from J, leaving 15 bases between. CDR1 is PRHDT and CDR2 is FYEKMQ in the germline V gene (reference sequence). CDR3 coding DNA: TGTGCCAGCAGCCCACCCCAGGAGACTTATGGCTACACCTTC. Translation gives CASSPPQETYGYTF. The full variable domain, rest sourced from reference TRBV13 and TRBJ1-2, is AAGVIQSPRHLIKEKRETATLKCYPIPRHDTVYWYQQGPGQDPQFLISFYEKMQSDKGSIPDRFSAQQFSDYHSELNMSSLELGDSALYFCASSPPQETYGYTFGSGTRLTVV.

The rearrangement uses TRBV11-3 and TRBJ1-3; maybe TRBD1 (6 bases). This CDR3 region has 15 residues. The V gene's germline CDR1 is SGHNT and CDR2 YENEEA. The V end was cut by 5 bases, the J end by 0 bases, with 11 bases between. The CDR3 is CASSLDSYSGNTIYF. Here the CDR3 DNA reads TGTGCCAGCAGCCTGGACAGCTACTCTGGAAACACCATATATTTT.

V and J are TRBV27 and TRBJ2-3; 11 bases line up with TRBD2. This CDR3 has 15 amino acids. CDR1 is MNHEY and CDR2 is SMNVEV in the germline V gene (reference sequence). The trim removed 2 bases at V and 8 bases at J, leaving 6 bases unmatched. The CDR3 region has the DNA TGTGCCAGCAGTTTAGTACTAGCGGGGGCCGGTACGCAGTATTTT. This gives the protein CASSLVLAGAGTQYF.

This clone was seen more than once but under ten times. The chain has TRBV9 and TRBJ2-3, with TRBD2 matching over 9 bases. The CDR3 spans 16 residues. CDR1 SGDLS and CDR2 YYNGEE come from the germline V gene. Trimming took 4 bases from V and 5 from J; bases not matched to a gene: 11. Here the CDR3 reads CASSPLAGPSRDTQYF. The CDR3 DNA sequence: TGTGCCAGCAGCCCACTAGCGGGCCCTTCCAGAGATACGCAGTATTTT.

The gene calls are TRBV18 and TRBJ1-2, with D hard to call. The CDR3 sequence is 13 residues long. Per the germline V gene, CDR1 is KGHSH and CDR2 is LQKENI. Trimming took off 4 bases at V and 6 bases at J, with 12 bases between the two ends. The CDR3 region is CASSLNGEDGYTF. CDR3 sequence (DNA): TGTGCCAGCTCACTAAACGGGGAGGATGGCTACACCTTC.

This sequence joins TRBV28 and TRBJ2-7; maybe TRBD1 (5 bases). V lost 2 bases to trimming and J lost 0 bases, with 17 bases between them. The CDR3 totals 17 residues. Germline values: CDR1 MDHEN, CDR2 SYDVKM. In nucleotides, the CDR3 is TGTGCCAGCAGTTTACCCCCAGGGCAGTGGAGCTCCTACGAGCAGTACTTC. Protein sequence: CASSLPPGQWSSYEQYF. The full variable domain, with the rest looked up from reference TRBV28 and TRBJ2-7, is DVKVTQSSRYLVKRTGEKVFLECVQDMDHENMFWYRQDPGLGLRLIYFSYDVKMKEKGDIPEGYSVSREKKERFSLILESASTNQTSMYLCASSLPPGQWSSYEQYFGPGTRLTVT.

The DNA for the CDR3 is TGTGCCAGCAGCTTGACTAGCGGGGGCGGCCGGGAGCTGTTTTTT. This encodes CASSLTSGGGRELFF. The chain uses TRBV7-6 and TRBJ2-2, with 12 bases aligning to TRBD2. Germline loops: CDR1 SGHVS, CDR2 FNYEAQ. This CDR3 comprises 15 residues. V gave up 3 bases and J gave up 9 bases; unmatched junction bases: 5.

This chain uses TRBV9 with TRBJ2-7; D call uncertain. In germline, CDR1 is SGDLS, CDR2 YYNGEE. This CDR3 has 14 amino acids. The V end lost 4 bases, the J end lost 3 bases, and 14 bases lay between the germline ends. CDR3 protein: CASSPDSEYYEQYF. CDR3 bases: TGTGCCAGCAGCCCCGACTCGGAGTACTACGAGCAGTACTTC. The complete variable domain, with remaining parts taken from reference TRBV9 and TRBJ2-7, reads DSGVTQTPKHLITATGQRVTLRCSPRSGDLSVYWYQQSLDQGLQFLIQYYNGEERAKGNILERFSAQQFPDLHSELNLSSLELGDSALYFCASSPDSEYYEQYFGPGTRLTVT.

The CDR3 bases are TGTGCCAGCAGTGAAGGGACGGGACCCTACGAGCAGTACTTC. This translates into CASSEGTGPYEQYF. This chain links TRBV2 with TRBJ2-7; D tentatively reads TRBD1 or TRBD2 (5 bases each). CDR3 length: 14 residues. V was pared by 1 base and J by 2 bases, with 9 bases between. Germline V lookup: CDR1 SNHLY, CDR2 FYNNEI.

This clone was seen a handful of times. This sequence joins TRBV4-2 and TRBJ1-1, with TRBD1 matching over 7 bases. The CDR3 extends over 14 amino acids. Trimming removed 9 bases from V and 0 bases from J; junction bases left unmatched: 7. Germline V gives CDR1 LGHNA, CDR2 YNFKEQ. The CDR3 sequence is CASGTEYMNTEAFF. Written as DNA, the CDR3 is TGTGCCAGTGGGACAGAGTACATGAACACTGAAGCTTTCTTT.

The J gene is TRBJ1-2, the V gene TRBV6-5; D not certain. V was pared by 5 bases and J by 0 bases, with 13 bases between. The CDR3 is 15 amino acids. Germline assignment: CDR1 MNHEY and CDR2 SVGAGI. CDR3 sequence (DNA): TGTGCCAGCAGTACGAGGACGGGAGCTAACTATGGCTACACCTTC. Its protein product is CASSTRTGANYGYTF.

The V and J genes are TRBV28 and TRBJ2-7; TRBD1 matches 7 bases. V gave up 3 bases and J gave up 2 bases; unmatched junction bases: 4. CDR3 length: 14 amino acids. Germline CDR1 is MDHEN and CDR2 is SYDVKM. CDR3 amino acids: CASSFGQVPYEQYF. CDR3 coding DNA: TGTGCCAGCAGTTTCGGACAGGTCCCCTACGAGCAGTACTTC.

The chain's CDR3 is CASRVVGGRTEAFF. As DNA, the CDR3 is TGTGCCAGCCGTGTCGTTGGGGGGCGAACTGAAGCTTTCTTT. J is TRBJ1-1 and V is TRBV2; TRBD1 might be the D (6 bases). This CDR3 contains 14 residues. The germline V gene encodes CDR1 SNHLY and CDR2 FYNNEI. The V end was cut by 8 bases, the J end by 5 bases, with 18 bases between.

This clone was counted a single time. The gene calls are TRBV5-4 and TRBJ2-5; perhaps TRBD1 as D (6 bases). CDR1 and CDR2 (germline): SGHNT, YYREEE (reference sequence). Trimming cost V 4 bases and J 1 base, with 14 bases left between them. The CDR3 contains 15 residues. In nucleotides, the CDR3 is TGTGCCAGCAGCCCCGAAGGCAGGGGCCAAGAGACCCAGTACTTC. Protein product: CASSPEGRGQETQYF.

The rearrangement uses TRBV6-5 and TRBJ2-1; maybe TRBD1 (6 bases). CDR3 length: 12 amino acids. V was clipped by 7 bases and J by 15 bases, with 19 bases between them. Looked up from germline, CDR1 is MNHEY and CDR2 is SVGAGI. For the CDR3, the DNA is TGTGCCAGCACCCCTAGGCCAGGGGCGCCGTTCTTC. Amino acids: CASTPRPGAPFF.

The chain joins TRBV5-3 to TRBJ2-5, with D possibly matching TRBD1 (5 bases). TRBV5-3 is sorted into the ORF group, with uncertain function. V lost 1 base and J 1 base, leaving 8 bases between the germline ends. The CDR3 loop spans 14 amino acids. This CDR3 is CARSLSDSQETQYF. DNA for the CDR3: TGTGCCAGAAGCTTGAGTGACAGCCAAGAGACCCAGTACTTC.

About this clone: One end of the junction is discordant with germline, which a read error may explain. The chain couples TRBV19 to TRBJ2-1; D call uncertain. In germline, CDR1 is LNHDA, CDR2 SQIVND (reference sequence). This CDR3 contains 11 residues. CDR3 nucleotides: TGTGCCAGTAGCATAGGGCTTGAGCAGTTCTTC. Translation: CASSIGLEQFF.

This chain uses TRBV6-5 with TRBJ1-1; D is unresolved. The CDR3 has 11 residues. Germline-derived CDR1 and CDR2 are MNHEY and SVGAGI. V was trimmed by 7 bases and J by 5 bases, leaving 8 bases between them. DNA for the CDR3: TGTGCCAGCACCTCCGGGACTGAAGCTTTCTTT. Its translation is CASTSGTEAFF.

The V and J genes are TRBV28 and TRBJ1-3; D is unresolved. The CDR3 is made up of 14 amino acids. V gave up 6 bases and J gave up 0 bases, with 9 bases separating them. Germline CDR1 reads MDHEN; CDR2 reads SYDVKM. The CDR3 coding sequence is TGTGCCAGCAGAGGCACAATCTCTGGAAACACCATATATTTT. It is translated as CASRGTISGNTIYF.

The chain is built from TRBV7-6 and TRBJ1-4; D gene unclear. Trimming took off 0 bases at V and 4 bases at J, with 9 bases between the two ends. The CDR3 is made up of 15 amino acids. CDR1 and CDR2 from the germline V gene are SGHVS and FNYEAQ. The CDR3 is CASSLAAQLNEKLFF. The CDR3 DNA sequence: TGTGCCAGCAGCTTAGCGGCGCAGCTTAATGAAAAACTGTTTTTT.

This clone came up a few times. The V gene is TRBV21-1, the J gene TRBJ2-1; whether TRBD2, the table's D call, matches the DNA was not checked. TRBV21-1 is a known pseudogene. This CDR3 region has 17 residues. The CDR3 coding sequence is TGTGCCAGCAGCAACTTAGGAGAGGAGAGCTCCTACAATGAGCAGTTCTTC. This codes for CASSNLGEESSYNEQFF.

The chain links TRBV11-2 to TRBJ2-7; a weak D match, TRBD2 (5 bases). V lost 5 bases, J lost 1 base, and 9 bases lay in between. Germline CDR1 and CDR2: SGHAT and FQNNGV. The CDR3 is 13 residues long. The DNA for the CDR3 is TGTGCCAGCAGCCCCGGGATTTCCTACGAGCAGTACTTC. It is translated as CASSPGISYEQYF.